These 6 T cell receptor beta chains originate from one sample sequenced in a study of identical twins. TCRdb itself ran the 5' RACE reads through MiXCR, one entry per CDR3 protein. The sample has roughly 150,000 distinct CDR3 sequences; around 3.5% are singletons. The sequencing input was memory T cells sorted from blood. The receptors stem from a man aged 18-30 years in good health.

The table lists this clonotype with many counts. The chain combines TRBV20-1 with TRBJ1-1, with 7 bases aligning to TRBD1. Germline values: CDR1 DFQATT, CDR2 SNEGSKA (reference sequence). Germline trimming cut 6 bases from V and 9 bases from J; bases unmatched to any gene: 16. The CDR3 sequence is 14 residues long. This CDR3 reads CSASDLRDRRKAFF. Written as DNA, the CDR3 is TGCAGTGCCAGCGACCTCCGGGACAGACGAAAAGCTTTCTTT.

This clonotype was seen only a few times. This sequence joins TRBV20-1 and TRBJ2-3; 10 nucleotides align to TRBD2. The CDR3 is 16 amino acids. The J segment lost 1 base and the V segment lost 4 bases, leaving 8 bases of the junction unmatched. Germline CDR1 and CDR2: DFQATT and SNEGSKA (reference sequence). CDR3 bases: TGCAGTGCTACCGTTAGCGGGAGGAGGGGCACAGATACGCAGTATTTT. Translation gives CSATVSGRRGTDTQYF.

This clonotype was observed many times. CDR3 amino acids: CASSLTTPYEQYF. The DNA of the CDR3 is TGTGCCAGCAGTTTAACAACCCCCTACGAGCAGTACTTC. The chain uses TRBV27 and TRBJ2-7; D is uncertain. The CDR3 totals 13 residues. Germline assignment: CDR1 MNHEY and CDR2 SMNVEV (reference sequence). With 2 bases removed from V and 2 bases from J, the gap between germline ends came to 7 bases.

This clonotype was observed many times. The chain is built from TRBV12-3 or TRBV12-4 and TRBJ1-5; D gene unclear. This CDR3 spans 16 amino acids. V lost 4 bases and J 2 bases, leaving 15 bases between the germline ends. CDR3: CASSSARMVGNQPQHF. The CDR3 DNA reads TGTGCCAGCAGTTCCGCGAGGATGGTGGGCAATCAGCCCCAGCATTTT.

In this sample, this clonotype turned up many times. The chain uses TRBV9 and TRBJ2-7; D ambiguous. This CDR3 has 13 amino acids. CDR1 is SGDLS and CDR2 is YYNGEE in the germline V gene. The V end lost 4 bases, the J end lost 0 bases, and 8 bases lay between the germline ends. CDR3 nucleotides: TGTGCCAGCAGCAAAGACATCTCCTACGAGCAGTACTTC. Translated, it gives CASSKDISYEQYF. Looking up the rest from reference TRBV9 and TRBJ2-7 gives the full variable domain: DSGVTQTPKHLITATGQRVTLRCSPRSGDLSVYWYQQSLDQGLQFLIQYYNGEERAKGNILERFSAQQFPDLHSELNLSSLELGDSALYFCASSKDISYEQYFGPGTRLTVT.

CDR3 sequence reads: CASSQDLGLPQYF. In DNA, the CDR3 is TGCGCCAGCAGCCAAGATCTAGGACTACCGCAGTATTTT. The rearrangement joins TRBV4-3 to TRBJ2-3; possible D gene TRBD2, 6 bases. CDR1 is LGHNA and CDR2 is YSLEER in the germline V gene. Trimming removed 0 bases at V and 10 bases at J, with 11 bases between. The CDR3 length is 13 residues.